This T cell receptor (beta chain) originates from a study of blood T cells in healthy people across ages. Then a second PCR, running about 6 to 12 cycles, was carried out with a sample-barcoded 5' primer and a J-beta primer mix. Every cDNA molecule carried a tag from a template-switch adaptor bearing 12 random nucleotides. A single record per CDR3 protein comes from TCRdb applying MiXCR to the 5' RACE reads. This table has some 1.5 million distinct CDR3 sequences, 35% to 45% appearing once. V lost 1 base and J 11 bases, leaving 17 bases between the germline ends. The CDR3 runs to 14 residues. Germline V gene data show CDR1 as SGHAT and CDR2 as FQNNGV.

This sequence was found in a woman in her late teens or twenties in good health. The V and J genes are TRBV11-2 and TRBJ1-1; D not resolved. The sample consisted of blood. The CDR3 nucleotides are TGTGCCAGCAGCTTAGTAGAGGGAGTCCCCGCGGCTTTCTTT. This codes for CASSLVEGVPAAFF.